This TCR beta chain was obtained from a study of CD8+ T cells in alopecia areata. Lesional scalp tissue (obtained by punch biopsy) and peripheral blood were collected from alopecia areata patients. Once RNA had been extracted, it was reverse transcribed into cDNA to act as the sequencing template. The protocol was immunoSEQ multiplex PCR, while the TCRdb copy is restricted to in-frame clones and leaves out a portion. The profile shows roughly 150,000 clones, more than 75% of them singletons. This CDR3 has 13 amino acids. Germline V lookup: CDR1 SNHLY, CDR2 FYNNEI. V lost 6 bases, J lost 1 base, and 9 bases lay in between.

The chain joins TRBV2 to TRBJ1-1, with TRBD1 as a possible D gene (5 bases). The source of this sequence is a human donor with alopecia areata. Sequencing was performed on CD8+ T cells sorted from blood, taken at week 0. The chain's CDR3 is CASSLTANTEAFF. The CDR3 DNA reads TGTGCCAGCAGCCTGACAGCGAACACTGAAGCTTTCTTT.